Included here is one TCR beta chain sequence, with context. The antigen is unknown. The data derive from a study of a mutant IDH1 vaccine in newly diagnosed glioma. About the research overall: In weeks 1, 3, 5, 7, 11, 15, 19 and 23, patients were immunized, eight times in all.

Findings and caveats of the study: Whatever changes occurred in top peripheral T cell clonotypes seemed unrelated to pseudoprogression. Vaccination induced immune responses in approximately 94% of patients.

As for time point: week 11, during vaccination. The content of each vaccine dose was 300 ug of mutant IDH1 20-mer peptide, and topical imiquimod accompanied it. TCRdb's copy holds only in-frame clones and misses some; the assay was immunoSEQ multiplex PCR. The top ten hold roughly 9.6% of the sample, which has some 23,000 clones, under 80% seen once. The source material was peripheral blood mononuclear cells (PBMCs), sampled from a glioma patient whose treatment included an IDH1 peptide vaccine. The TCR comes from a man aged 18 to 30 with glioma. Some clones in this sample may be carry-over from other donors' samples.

CDR3 protein: CATSREAGASSYNEQFF. The CDR3 DNA reads as TGTGCCACCAGCAGAGAGGCGGGTGCGAGCTCCTACAATGAGCAGTTCTTC. This chain connects TRBV15 to TRBJ2-1; maybe TRBD2 (5 bases). The CDR3 consists of 17 residues. Germline CDR1 LNHNV, CDR2 YYDKDF (reference sequence). V dropped 0 bases and J dropped 0 bases, with 12 bases sitting between them.